This T cell receptor (beta chain) stems from a study of T cell responses to AZD1222 COVID-19 vaccine. Sequencing was performed with immunoSEQ multiplex PCR; in TCRdb, only in-frame clones are kept and a portion is missing. The sample has around 150,000 clones, approximately 91% seen once; the top ten hold about 2%. This clone was found once. The source material was peripheral blood, sampled 28 days after the second AZD1222 dose. The receptor comes from an adult who received the AZD1222 COVID-19 vaccine.

CDR3 amino acids: CASRGQGRETQYF. The CDR3 region has the DNA TGTGCCAGCAGGGGACAGGGACGGGAGACCCAGTACTTC. This sequence joins TRBV12-3 or TRBV12-4 and TRBJ2-5, with 9 positions matching TRBD1. Unmatched junction bases numbered 4, after V lost 6 bases and J lost 5 bases. The CDR3 runs 13 residues.